Listed below are T cell receptor beta chains from one sample, sequenced in a study of beta chain features in type 1 diabetes. Clones were sequenced by immunoSEQ multiplex PCR, and TCRdb holds only the in-frame ones, with some missing. The data show about 900,000 clones, 17% seen once. The sample comprised naive CD4+ T cells from blood. Source of these receptors: a woman in her late teens or twenties in good health. CDR3s include the opening cysteine and the closing phenylalanine or tryptophan. Fields, in order: D gene, clone size, V gene, J gene, CDR3 DNA, CDR3 protein. A D gene is named only where the DNA matches it firmly. Clone size is not always given. Where it is, it says once, few, many or a class for expanded clones.

>TRBD2|NA|TRBV7-9|TRBJ2-1
TGTGCCAGCAGCTTAGTGCTAGCGGGGAATGAGCAGTTCTTC
CASSLVLAGNEQFF
>NA|NA|TRBV2|TRBJ2-3
TGTGCCAGCATAGGCGGAAGCACAGATACGCAGTATTTT
CASIGGSTDTQYF
>NA|NA|TRBV4-3|TRBJ2-5
TGCGCCAGCAGCCCAAGACAGAACAGGCAAGAGACCCAGTACTTC
CASSPRQNRQETQYF
>TRBD1|NA|TRBV6-1|TRBJ2-7
TGTGCCAGCAGTGAAGTGGGACAGGGGTACTACGAGCAGTACTTC
CASSEVGQGYYEQYF
>NA|NA|TRBV11-2|TRBJ2-1
TGTGCCAGCAGCTCCGGGACTTCTTACAATGAGCAGTTCTTC
CASSSGTSYNEQFF
>NA|few|TRBV6-1|TRBJ2-1
TGTGCCAGCTCGAGGGCTGGTTTTGGTGAGCAGTTCTTC
CASSRAGFGEQFF
>NA|few|TRBV2|TRBJ1-5
TGTGCCAGCAGCCCCTGGCAGTATAGCAATCAGCCCCAGCATTTT
CASSPWQYSNQPQHF
>TRBD2|NA|TRBV5-4|TRBJ2-5
TGTGCCAGCAGCGGGGGACTAGCGGGACAAGAGACCCAGTACTTC
CASSGGLAGQETQYF
>NA|NA|TRBV7-6|TRBJ2-5
TGTGCCAGCAGCCGCCATCAAGAGACCCAGTACTTC
CASSRHQETQYF
>TRBD1|few|TRBV6-5|TRBJ2-3
TGTGCCAGCAGTTTGACAGGGTACGTCACAGATACGCAGTATTTT
CASSLTGYVTDTQYF
>NA|few|TRBV18|TRBJ2-1
TGTGCCAGCTCATCCTGGAAAGCCTACAATGAGCAGTTCTTC
CASSSWKAYNEQFF
>NA|few|TRBV7-2|TRBJ2-7
TGTGCCAGCAGCCTGAAGCGGTGGGGCCACGAGCAGTACTTC
CASSLKRWGHEQYF
>NA|few|TRBV6-5|TRBJ1-5
TGTGCCAGCAGTAACTATCCGGGATATCAGCCCCAGCATTTT
CASSNYPGYQPQHF
>TRBD1|few|TRBV19|TRBJ1-2
TGTGCCAGTAGTACGGACCCCGGGACAGGAGGCTACACCTTC
CASSTDPGTGGYTF
>NA|NA|TRBV5-6|TRBJ2-7
TGTGCCAGCAGCTTTGGATCGCGCGGGACTCCTTACGAGCAGTACTTC
CASSFGSRGTPYEQYF
>NA|NA|TRBV6-6|TRBJ2-3
TGTGCCAGCTCCTATTTAATTGGGGCCTTCACAGATACGCAGTATTTT
CASSYLIGAFTDTQYF
>NA|NA|TRBV5-4|TRBJ2-5
TGTGCCAGCAGCTCCGCGGCCCCCAGGACAGCGGAGACCCAGTACTTC
CASSSAAPRTAETQYF
>TRBD1|few|TRBV10-2|TRBJ2-1
TGCGCCAGCAGTCGTCTAGGGGGCTTCGATGAGCAGTTCTTC
CASSRLGGFDEQFF
>NA|few|TRBV4-2|TRBJ2-6
TGTGCCGCCCGCCCTGGAATCTCTGGGGCCAACGTCCTGACTTTC
CAARPGISGANVLTF
>NA|few|TRBV6-5|TRBJ2-5
TGTGCCAGCAGTTATCGAGGAACCAGGATCCAAGAGACCCAGTACTTC
CASSYRGTRIQETQYF
>NA|few|TRBV7-9|TRBJ1-1
TGTGCCAGCAGCTTAGTACCTCGCGGCTATAAAGCTTTCTTT
CASSLVPRGYKAFF
>NA|NA|TRBV28|TRBJ1-2
TGTGCCAGCAGCCCTTCCCCACTAGCTAACTATGGCTACACCTTC
CASSPSPLANYGYTF
>NA|few|TRBV10-1|TRBJ1-1
TGCGCCAGCAGTGAAGGGACGGAGGCGAACACTGAAGCTTTCTTT
CASSEGTEANTEAFF
>TRBD2|few|TRBV9|TRBJ2-1
TGTGCCAGCAGCGCGACGACGACTAGCCCTAGCTCCTACAATGAGCAGTTCTTC
CASSATTTSPSSYNEQFF
>NA|NA|TRBV7-9|TRBJ2-4
TGTGCCAGCAGCTTAGGTCAGGGGTTGGCCAAAAACATTCAGTACTTC
CASSLGQGLAKNIQYF
>NA|NA|TRBV2|TRBJ2-2
TGTGCCAGCAGTGAAGACTTCACCGGGGAGCTGTTTTTT
CASSEDFTGELFF
>NA|few|TRBV28|TRBJ2-7
TGTGCCAGCAGTCTTCCAAGGGGTCCCGGGGGCGAGCAGTACTTC
CASSLPRGPGGEQYF
>NA|NA|TRBV9|TRBJ1-2
TGTGCCAGCAGCGTAGGCACTAATGGAGGTCCTAATGGCTACACCTTC
CASSVGTNGGPNGYTF
>NA|few|TRBV4-3|TRBJ2-1
TGCGCCAGCAGCCACAGGTTAGGAAATGAGCAGTTCTTC
CASSHRLGNEQFF
>NA|few|TRBV7-8|TRBJ2-5
TGTGCCAGCTCGACCACATTGGAGACCCAGTACTTC
CASSTTLETQYF
>TRBD1|few|TRBV7-2|TRBJ2-7
TGTGCCAGCAGCCGTCCCGGGACAGGGTCCGGGAACGAGCAGTACTTC
CASSRPGTGSGNEQYF
>NA|few|TRBV9|TRBJ2-3
TGTGCCAGCAGCGCGGGACTTAGCACAGATACGCAGTATTTT
CASSAGLSTDTQYF
>NA|NA|TRBV7-2|TRBJ1-5
TGTGCCAGCAGCTTATTCGGCAGCCATCAGCCCCAGCATTTT
CASSLFGSHQPQHF